These 18 T cell receptor beta chains originate from one sample sequenced in a study of radiation and T cells in renal cell carcinoma (dated by TCRdb to 2019 to 2021). The library was obtained by the immunoSEQ multiplex PCR assay. TCRdb mirrors the immuneACCESS table, restricted to in-frame sequences. Some clones are absent from its copies; in checked studies, under half trace to an unresolved V gene, and the reason for the others is unknown. The sample profile shows some 64,000 clones; over 60% of them were found once. The top ten clones comprise around 6.8% of the sample. Explained via the paper, the time point label denotes: blood 4 weeks post-SBRT, at nephrectomy. In light of the paper, this sample's treatment or condition label describes: 15 Gy SBRT to primary tumor, nephrectomy 4 weeks later. This specimen consisted of blood, obtained from a patient whose treatment included radiotherapy and nephrectomy. The origin of the receptors is a man in his 60s with renal cell carcinoma.

The J gene is TRBJ2-4, the V gene TRBV11-2, with D tentatively TRBD1 (7 bases). V was pared by 5 bases and J by 7 bases, with 9 bases between. From germline, CDR1 is SGHAT and CDR2 FQNNGV. This CDR3 has 12 residues. Here the CDR3 DNA reads TGTGCCAGCAGCGCGGGACAGAACATTCAGTACTTC. Translated, it gives CASSAGQNIQYF.

The chain recombines TRBV29-1 with TRBJ2-1; D is unclear. The CDR3 is 15 residues long. Germline loops: CDR1 SQVTM, CDR2 ANQGSEA. The germline V and J ends were trimmed by 3 bases and 3 bases, with 15 bases remaining between them. The CDR3 DNA is TGCAGCGTTGATCAAGGTTCTTGGGTCTACAATGAGCAGTTCTTC. This translates into CSVDQGSWVYNEQFF.

This clone has just one count. The chain has TRBV4-3 and TRBJ2-1, with D possibly TRBD2 on 5 matching bases. Germline assignment: CDR1 LGHNA and CDR2 YSLEER. CDR3 length equals 14 residues. V gave up 0 bases and J gave up 10 bases, with 13 bases separating them. CDR3: CASSQDWRVREQFF. In DNA, the CDR3 is TGCGCCAGCAGCCAAGATTGGCGGGTTCGGGAGCAGTTCTTC.

The V gene is TRBV7-2, the J gene TRBJ1-5; D is undetermined. This CDR3 is built from 14 residues. Trimming cost V 2 bases and J 2 bases, with 7 bases left between them. Germline CDR1 is SGHTA and CDR2 is FQGNSA. This chain's CDR3 is CASSLLRGNQPQHF. In nucleotides, the CDR3 is TGTGCCAGCAGCTTATTGCGGGGCAATCAGCCCCAGCATTTT.

This clone was found once. The chain links TRBV11-3 to TRBJ2-3; D unclear. The germline CDR1 and CDR2 sequences are SGHNT and YENEEA. Trimming cost V 2 bases and J 6 bases, with 9 bases left between them. The CDR3 runs 13 residues. CDR3 sequence (DNA): TGTGCCAGCAGCTTATCTCCCGGGGATACGCAGTATTTT. Translation: CASSLSPGDTQYF.

The gene calls are TRBV29-1 and TRBJ2-7; 7 bases match TRBD2. Unmatched junction bases numbered 3, after V lost 5 bases and J lost 2 bases. Germline values: CDR1 SQVTM, CDR2 ANQGSEA. The CDR3 loop spans 12 amino acids. The CDR3 nucleotides read TGCAGCGTTCGCGGGGGAACCTACGAGCAGTACTTC. It codes for CSVRGGTYEQYF.

The chain recombines TRBV27 with TRBJ2-3; perhaps TRBD2 as D (5 bases). Trimming cost V 4 bases and J 0 bases, with 11 bases left between them. Per germline, CDR1 MNHEY and CDR2 SMNVEV (reference sequence). The CDR3 runs to 15 residues. The CDR3 DNA follows: TGTGCCAGCAGTTGGGTAGCGAAGAGCACAGATACGCAGTATTTT. Translated, it gives CASSWVAKSTDTQYF.

This clone appeared a single time. This sequence joins TRBV6-6 and TRBJ1-6, with D perhaps TRBD1 (5 bases). CDR3 length: 14 residues. V was clipped by 2 bases and J by 9 bases, with 11 bases between them. CDR1 is MNHNY and CDR2 is SVGAGI in the germline V gene (reference sequence). The CDR3 sequence is CASSYGGTSSPLHF. CDR3 nucleotides: TGTGCCAGCAGTTACGGGGGTACGAGTTCACCCCTCCACTTT.

The chain joins TRBV5-6 to TRBJ2-3, with TRBD2 matching over 12 bases. This CDR3 spans 16 amino acids. The junction had 5 bases not matched to a gene; V was cut back by 4 bases and J by 2 bases. Germline V CDR1 and CDR2: SGHDT, YYEEEE. This CDR3 is CASSLRLAGVTDTQYF. CDR3 DNA sequence: TGTGCCAGCAGCCTACGACTAGCGGGGGTCACAGATACGCAGTATTTT.

This chain connects TRBV10-3 to TRBJ1-1; TRBD1 might be the D (6 bases). In germline, CDR1 is ENHRY, CDR2 SYGVKD. Deletions cut 4 bases from V and 0 bases from J, with 9 bases between. The CDR3 totals 14 residues. CDR3 DNA sequence: TGTGCCATCAGTGCGGGGGCTATGAACACTGAAGCTTTCTTT. As protein: CAISAGAMNTEAFF.

This chain uses TRBV5-1 with TRBJ2-1; 10 nucleotides line up with TRBD1. The length of the CDR3 is 15 residues. Germline V gene sequence: CDR1 SGHRS, CDR2 YFSETQ. V was clipped by 2 bases and J by 5 bases; unmatched bases: 4. CDR3: CASSLTGTGDNEQFF. CDR3 nucleotide sequence: TGCGCCAGCAGCTTAACCGGGACAGGGGACAATGAGCAGTTCTTC. The whole variable domain, remainder taken from reference TRBV5-1 and TRBJ2-1, is KAGVTQTPRYLIKTRGQQVTLSCSPISGHRSVSWYQQTPGQGLQFLFEYFSETQRNKGNFPGRFSGRQFSNSRSEMNVSTLELGDSALYLCASSLTGTGDNEQFFGPGTRLTVL.

The chain recombines TRBV30 with TRBJ1-5; D not resolved. V was cut by 0 bases and J by 9 bases, with 15 bases left in between. Germline-derived CDR1 and CDR2 are GTSNPN and SVGIG (reference sequence). CDR3 length equals 14 residues. CDR3 sequence reads: CAWSVGPAGGPQHF. For the CDR3, the DNA is TGTGCCTGGAGTGTAGGGCCAGCTGGCGGGCCCCAGCATTTT.

V is TRBV9 and J is TRBJ2-3; D perhaps matches TRBD2 (5 bases). With 3 bases removed from V and 1 base from J, the gap between germline ends came to 15 bases. In germline, CDR1 is SGDLS, CDR2 YYNGEE. The CDR3 is 16 residues long. The CDR3 DNA is TGTGCCAGCAGCGCCGGAATCGGACTTCGCACAGATACGCAGTATTTT. Its protein product is CASSAGIGLRTDTQYF.

The rearrangement uses TRBV19 and TRBJ2-4; no reliable D call. Trimming removed 1 base at V and 3 bases at J, with 7 bases between. Germline assignment: CDR1 LNHDA and CDR2 SQIVND (reference sequence). CDR3 length equals 14 residues. DNA for the CDR3: TGTGCCAGTAGTATAGCCAATGACAAAAACATTCAGTACTTC. Amino acids: CASSIANDKNIQYF.

The chain is built from TRBV7-2 and TRBJ2-4; tentative D call: TRBD2 (5 bases). The CDR3 runs 11 residues. Germline V lookup: CDR1 SGHTA, CDR2 FQGNSA. With 8 bases removed from V and 6 bases from J, the gap between germline ends came to 8 bases. The CDR3 DNA is TGTGCCAGCGCCGCGGGAAACATTCAGTACTTC. Its translation is CASAAGNIQYF. Full variable domain (outside the CDR3, taken from reference TRBV7-2 and TRBJ2-4): GAGVSQSPSNKVTEKGKDVELRCDPISGHTALYWYRQSLGQGLEFLIYFQGNSAPDKSGLPSDRFSAERTGGSVSTLTIQRTQQEDSAVYLCASAAGNIQYFGAGTRLSVL.

There are a few counts of this clone. V usage is TRBV9 and J usage is TRBJ2-3; D is unresolved. The V end was cut by 0 bases, the J end by 4 bases, with 9 bases between. Germline values: CDR1 SGDLS, CDR2 YYNGEE. This CDR3 region has 14 residues. The CDR3 bases are TGTGCCAGCAGCGTAGACCCAGCCCCAGATACGCAGTATTTT. This encodes CASSVDPAPDTQYF. Full variable domain (outside the CDR3, taken from reference TRBV9 and TRBJ2-3): DSGVTQTPKHLITATGQRVTLRCSPRSGDLSVYWYQQSLDQGLQFLIQYYNGEERAKGNILERFSAQQFPDLHSELNLSSLELGDSALYFCASSVDPAPDTQYFGPGTRLTVL.

V usage is TRBV5-4 and J usage is TRBJ2-5, with 7 bases lining up with TRBD2. Losses at the gene ends were 4 bases for V and 5 bases for J; bases not matched to a gene: 8. The CDR3 loop spans 14 amino acids. Germline CDR1 SGHNT, CDR2 YYREEE (reference sequence). Here the CDR3 DNA reads TGTGCCAGCAGCCAGGGAGGGGTAGGGGAGACCCAGTACTTC. Protein product: CASSQGGVGETQYF.

The chain recombines TRBV2 with TRBJ2-2; 8 bases are shared with TRBD1. This CDR3 region has 16 residues. Per the germline V gene, CDR1 is SNHLY and CDR2 is FYNNEI. Losses at the gene ends were 6 bases for V and 4 bases for J; bases not matched to a gene: 10. This CDR3 is CASSPTGTGGTGELFF. CDR3 in DNA: TGTGCCAGCAGCCCCACCGGGACAGGAGGCACCGGGGAGCTGTTTTTT.